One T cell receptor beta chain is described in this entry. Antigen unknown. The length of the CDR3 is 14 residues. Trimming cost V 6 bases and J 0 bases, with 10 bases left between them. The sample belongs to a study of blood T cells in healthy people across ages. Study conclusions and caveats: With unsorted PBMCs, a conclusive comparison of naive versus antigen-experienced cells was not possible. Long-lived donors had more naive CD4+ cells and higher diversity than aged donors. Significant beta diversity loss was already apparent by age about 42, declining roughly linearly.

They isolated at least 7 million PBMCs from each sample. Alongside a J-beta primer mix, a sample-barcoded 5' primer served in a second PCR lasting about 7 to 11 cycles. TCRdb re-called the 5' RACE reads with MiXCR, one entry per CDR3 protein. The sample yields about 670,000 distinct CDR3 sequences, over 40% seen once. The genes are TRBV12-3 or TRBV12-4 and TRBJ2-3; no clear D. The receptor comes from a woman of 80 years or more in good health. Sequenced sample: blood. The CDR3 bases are TGTGCCAGCAGGTTAAGTGGGAGCACAGATACGCAGTATTTT. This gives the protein CASRLSGSTDTQYF.